The clone carrying this T cell receptor (beta chain) has at least ten counts. This entry comes from a study of response to subunit inactivated influenza vaccine. Each CDR3 protein is one row after TCRdb ran MiXCR on the RT-PCR reads. The profile shows roughly 190,000 distinct CDR3 sequences, about an eighth of them singletons. The CDR3 has 16 amino acids. V was shortened by 1 base and J by 6 bases, with 18 bases between the two germline ends. Germline CDR1 and CDR2: LGHNA and YNFKEQ. This sample was shared with a second study, whose subject was T cells expressing NK-cell markers. From that paper: 5'RACE template switching built TCR beta cDNA with unique molecular identifiers. The TCR beta repertoires originated in sorted CD3+CD56+NKG2C+, CD3+CD56+NKG2C- and CD3+CD56-NKG2C+ T cells. Among eight sequenced donors, seven carried HCMV seropositivity while one was seronegative. Several experiments added an anti-gamma-delta TCR antibody to sort only alpha-beta TCR T cells.

This sequence originates from a man aged 45-65 years who received an inactivated influenza vaccine. The source was CD8+ T cells sorted from PBMCs, collected 11 to 12 days after vaccination. The genes are TRBV4-2 and TRBJ1-1; weak D call: TRBD1 (5 bases). The CDR3 protein is CASSQATWGLSSEAFF. The CDR3 region has the DNA TGTGCCAGCAGCCAAGCGACGTGGGGGTTATCTTCTGAAGCTTTCTTT.